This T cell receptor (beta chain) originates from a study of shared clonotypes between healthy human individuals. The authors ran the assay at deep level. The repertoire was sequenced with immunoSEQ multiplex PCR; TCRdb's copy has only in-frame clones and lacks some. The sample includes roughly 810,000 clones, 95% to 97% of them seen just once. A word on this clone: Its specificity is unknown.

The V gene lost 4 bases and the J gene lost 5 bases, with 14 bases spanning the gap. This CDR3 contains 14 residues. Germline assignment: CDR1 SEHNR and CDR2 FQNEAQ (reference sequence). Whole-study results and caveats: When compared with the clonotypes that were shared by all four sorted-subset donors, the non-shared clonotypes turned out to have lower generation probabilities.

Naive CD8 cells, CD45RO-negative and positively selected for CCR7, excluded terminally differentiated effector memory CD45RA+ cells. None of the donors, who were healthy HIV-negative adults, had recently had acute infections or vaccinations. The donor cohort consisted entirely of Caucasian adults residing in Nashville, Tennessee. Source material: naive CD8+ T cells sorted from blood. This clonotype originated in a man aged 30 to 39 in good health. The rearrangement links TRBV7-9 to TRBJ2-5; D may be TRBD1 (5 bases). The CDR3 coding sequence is TGTGCCAGCAGCTCCCGCCCCAGGGTGGAGACCCAGTACTTC. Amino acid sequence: CASSSRPRVETQYF.